This section outlines one T cell receptor beta chain sequence together with its context. This record comes from a study of T cell repertoires in ileal Crohn's disease. Germline CDR1 and CDR2: SGHTA and FQGTGA. CDR3 length equals 13 residues. V dropped 3 bases and J dropped 7 bases, with 11 bases sitting between them. Sequencing was performed with immunoSEQ multiplex PCR; in TCRdb, only in-frame clones are kept and a portion is missing. Among 13,000 to 15,000 clones listed, around nine tenths were seen once. Material for sequencing was ileal tissue. The clonotype originates from an adult with Crohn's disease. This chain connects TRBV7-3 to TRBJ2-3; tentatively, D is TRBD1 (5 bases). DNA for the CDR3: TGTGCCAGCAGCTTGAGGCAGGGAAATACGCAGTATTTT. Amino acids: CASSLRQGNTQYF. Based on the CDR3 plus reference TRBV7-3 and TRBJ2-3, the full variable domain is GAGVSQTPSNKVTEKGKYVELRCDPISGHTALYWYRQSLGQGPEFLIYFQGTGAADDSGLPNDRFFAVRPEGSVSTLKIQRTERGDSAVYLCASSLRQGNTQYFGPGTRLTVL.